This is a list of T cell receptor beta chains from one sample in a study of shared clonotypes between healthy human individuals. The table came from immunoSEQ multiplex PCR; TCRdb's copy has only in-frame clones and leaves some out. Altogether around 2,100,000 clones are present, about 95% being singletons, with the ten largest covering 0.95% to 1.5%. Specimen: naive CD8+ T cells sorted from blood. The receptors come from a man between 18 and 35 years old in good health. CDR3s include the opening cysteine and the closing phenylalanine or tryptophan. A D gene is named only where the DNA matches it firmly. Rows may omit the clone size; those that give it use once, few, many or a size class.

V gene	D gene	J gene	CDR3 length	clone size	CDR3 DNA	CDR3 protein
TRBV30	TRBD1	TRBJ1-2	16	NA	TGTGCCTGGAGTGCACCCAGACAGGGGGCTTCCTATGGCTACACCTTC	CAWSAPRQGASYGYTF
TRBV7-2	NA	TRBJ2-1	13	few	TGTGCCAGCAGCTTAGGGGCCTACAATGAGCAGTTCTTC	CASSLGAYNEQFF
TRBV2	TRBD1	TRBJ2-3	14	NA	TGTGCCAGCAGTGAGACAGGGGGCTCAGATACGCAGTATTTT	CASSETGGSDTQYF
TRBV6-1	NA	TRBJ1-5	13	NA	TGTGCCAGCAGTGAAACGCCCGGGCAGCCCCAGCATTTT	CASSETPGQPQHF
TRBV9	NA	TRBJ2-7	11	NA	TGTGCCAGCAGCGGACCCTCCGAGCAGTACTTC	CASSGPSEQYF
TRBV2	NA	TRBJ1-2	13	NA	TGTGCCAGCACCGAGGGGACGGCCTATGGCTACACCTTC	CASTEGTAYGYTF
TRBV7-9	TRBD1	TRBJ1-1	15	NA	TGTGCCAGCAGCGCAGCAGGGGGAGTAGACACTGAAGCTTTCTTT	CASSAAGGVDTEAFF
TRBV6-5	NA	TRBJ1-6	14	NA	TGTGCCAGCAGTTACTACGACAGTAATTCACCCCTCCACTTT	CASSYYDSNSPLHF
TRBV27	TRBD1	TRBJ2-7	15	NA	TGTGCCAGCAGCTCCCCGGGACAGGGGGCTTTCGAGCAGTACTTC	CASSSPGQGAFEQYF
TRBV4-1	NA	TRBJ1-6	17	NA	TGCGCCAGCAGCCAAAGCCCGAACGGGGCTTATAATTCACCCCTCCACTTT	CASSQSPNGAYNSPLHF
TRBV13	NA	TRBJ1-2	16	NA	TGTGCCAGCAGCTTAGGCAGAGGGGGGGCAAGCGGTGGCTACACCTTC	CASSLGRGGASGGYTF
TRBV4-1	TRBD2	TRBJ2-7	16	NA	TGCGCCAGCAGCCAAGTCGGACTAGCAGCCATATACGAGCAGTACTTC	CASSQVGLAAIYEQYF
TRBV7-2	TRBD2	TRBJ2-5	18	NA	TGTGCCAGCAGCTTAGGACTGGCTAGCGGGGCATTGGGGGAGACCCAGTACTTC	CASSLGLASGALGETQYF
TRBV9	NA	TRBJ2-3	14	NA	TGTGCCAGCAGCGTAGTAGGGAGCACAGATACGCAGTATTTT	CASSVVGSTDTQYF
TRBV28	NA	TRBJ1-4	15	NA	TGTGCCAGCGGATCCGGGACGGAACATAATGAAAAACTGTTTTTT	CASGSGTEHNEKLFF
TRBV30	NA	TRBJ2-1	13	NA	TGTGCCTGGAACCCCCCCCGCGCGGATGAGCAGTTCTTC	CAWNPPRADEQFF
TRBV6-6	NA	TRBJ2-1	12	NA	TGTGCCAGCAGTTACTATAACAATGAGCAGTTCTTC	CASSYYNNEQFF
TRBV7-9	NA	TRBJ2-2	16	NA	TGTGCCAGCAGCTTAGATTCAGCTCCGGACACCGGGGAGCTGTTTTTT	CASSLDSAPDTGELFF
TRBV9	TRBD2	TRBJ2-1	15	NA	TGTGCCAGCAGCGTAGAAGCGGGGGGGCCCAATGAGCAGTTCTTC	CASSVEAGGPNEQFF
TRBV27	NA	TRBJ2-1	11	once	TGTGCCACCCTTATAGGCAATGAGCAGTTCTTC	CATLIGNEQFF
TRBV21-1	NA	TRBJ2-7	17	NA	TGTGCCAGCAGCAAATGGGTCAGGGGACACTTCTCCTACGAGCAGTACTTC	CASSKWVRGHFSYEQYF
TRBV4-1	NA	TRBJ1-5	15	NA	TGCGCCAGCAGCCAAGAAGGCCTGGGCAATCAGCCCCAGCATTTT	CASSQEGLGNQPQHF
TRBV27	TRBD2	TRBJ2-5	16	NA	TGTGCCAGCAGTTTTTCAGCGGGGGAGCGTCAAGAGACCCAGTACTTC	CASSFSAGERQETQYF
TRBV4-3	NA	TRBJ2-3	15	NA	TGCGCCAGCAGCCAAGTTGGAGGCCCCACAGATACGCAGTATTTT	CASSQVGGPTDTQYF
TRBV7-2	TRBD2	TRBJ2-7	17	NA	TGTGCCAGCAGCCCTAGACTAGCGGGAGGGCCCCTAAACGAGCAGTACTTC	CASSPRLAGGPLNEQYF
TRBV19	TRBD1	TRBJ1-2	17	NA	TGTGCCAGTAGTATAGATCTGGAACAGGGGGCAAACTATGGCTACACCTTC	CASSIDLEQGANYGYTF
TRBV6-5	NA	TRBJ1-2	16	NA	TGTGCCAGCAGTTACTCGAGTTTCGGAACCAACTATGGCTACACCTTC	CASSYSSFGTNYGYTF
TRBV7-9	TRBD2	TRBJ2-7	16	NA	TGTGCCAGCAGCCTACCACCTAGCGGGACCATCTACGAGCAGTACTTC	CASSLPPSGTIYEQYF
TRBV27	TRBD1	TRBJ2-7	15	NA	TGTGCCAGCAGTTTAGGACAGGTTAACCCCTACGAGCAGTACTTC	CASSLGQVNPYEQYF
TRBV9	TRBD1	TRBJ2-1	14	NA	TGTGCCAGCAGCCCTCGGACAGGGCGGAATGAGCAGTTCTTC	CASSPRTGRNEQFF
TRBV2	NA	TRBJ2-7	13	NA	TGTGCCAGCAGTGAGAACTTATCCTACGAGCAGTACTTC	CASSENLSYEQYF
TRBV10-2	NA	TRBJ2-1	14	NA	TGCGCCAGCAGTGAAACTAGCCTTTCCAATGAGCAGTTCTTC	CASSETSLSNEQFF
TRBV19	NA	TRBJ1-1	15	few	TGTGCCAGTAGCAAGCCAGAACTCGTGAACACTGAAGCTTTCTTT	CASSKPELVNTEAFF
TRBV4-1	NA	TRBJ2-7	14	once	TGCGCCAGCAGCCTAGCGGATAGCTCCTACGAGCAGTACTTC	CASSLADSSYEQYF
TRBV7-9	NA	TRBJ2-7	12	NA	TGTGCCAGCAGCTTAGGGGGCGGCGAGCAGTACTTC	CASSLGGGEQYF
TRBV27	NA	TRBJ2-2	13	few	TGTGCCAGCAGTTTAAGCGTCACCGGGGAGCTGTTTTTT	CASSLSVTGELFF
TRBV21-1	NA	TRBJ2-5	14	NA	TGTGCCAGCAGCGTAAGGACGCGCTGGGAGACCCAGTACTTC	CASSVRTRWETQYF
TRBV7-9	NA	TRBJ2-1	14	NA	TGTGCCAGCAGCTTACGGGGAGCCTACAATGAGCAGTTCTTC	CASSLRGAYNEQFF
TRBV9	NA	TRBJ2-1	16	once	TGTGCCAGCAGCGTAGGCCCCGGGCCCACCTACAATGAGCAGTTCTTC	CASSVGPGPTYNEQFF
TRBV6-1	NA	TRBJ2-3	15	NA	TGTGCCAGCGCGTGGGTGAGGGAACCCACAGATACGCAGTATTTT	CASAWVREPTDTQYF
TRBV13	NA	TRBJ1-1	16	NA	TGTGCCAGCAGCCCACTACCGATAGAGGGGTTCACTGAAGCTTTCTTT	CASSPLPIEGFTEAFF
TRBV28	NA	TRBJ2-7	13	NA	TGTGCCAGCAGTCCCCGTCGCTCCTACGAGCAGTACTTC	CASSPRRSYEQYF
TRBV28	TRBD1	TRBJ2-7	14	NA	TGTGCCAGCAGACGGACAGGGGGTGAGTACGAGCAGTACTTC	CASRRTGGEYEQYF
TRBV10-2	TRBD2	TRBJ2-3	16	NA	TGCGCCAGCAGTGAGGTGGCTAGCGGGAGATACGATACGCAGTATTTT	CASSEVASGRYDTQYF
TRBV27	NA	TRBJ2-5	14	NA	TGTGCCAGCAGGGGGCAGGAAGGCCAAGAGACCCAGTACTTC	CASRGQEGQETQYF